This T cell receptor beta chain derives from a study of CD8 T cells in ankylosing spondylitis. Study-level findings and limits: Fewer than ten highly homologous variants made up a TCR beta motif, and this motif appeared characteristic of ankylosing spondylitis blood. Earlier reports found some motif variants in synovial fluid and blood in reactive arthritis. The study looked at matched synovial fluid samples from ankylosing spondylitis patients. Disease-linked clones were reported to be significantly enriched there. Disease-linked clones bore a CD8+ phenotype and were relatively rare in peripheral blood.

Generation of TCR beta libraries employed quantitative 5'-RACE incorporating molecular barcodes. TCRdb redid the calling of the 5' RACE reads with MiXCR, one entry per CDR3 protein. The table lists some 840,000 distinct CDR3 sequences, roughly 10% of them singletons, with less than 0.65% in the top ten. This CDR3 has 15 residues. With V trimmed by 3 bases and J by 3 bases, 3 bases remained unmatched. Germline CDR1 is SGHRS and CDR2 is YFSETQ. This clonotype was detected many times. Its specificity is not known. The V call is TRBV5-1, the J call TRBJ2-1; TRBD2 aligns across 10 bases. The sample was blood, either unsorted or a sorted T cell fraction (not recorded which). This receptor was obtained from a male donor with ankylosing spondylitis. The CDR3 loop reads CASSWGLALYNEQFF. The CDR3 DNA follows: TGCGCCAGCAGCTGGGGACTAGCGCTCTACAATGAGCAGTTCTTC.